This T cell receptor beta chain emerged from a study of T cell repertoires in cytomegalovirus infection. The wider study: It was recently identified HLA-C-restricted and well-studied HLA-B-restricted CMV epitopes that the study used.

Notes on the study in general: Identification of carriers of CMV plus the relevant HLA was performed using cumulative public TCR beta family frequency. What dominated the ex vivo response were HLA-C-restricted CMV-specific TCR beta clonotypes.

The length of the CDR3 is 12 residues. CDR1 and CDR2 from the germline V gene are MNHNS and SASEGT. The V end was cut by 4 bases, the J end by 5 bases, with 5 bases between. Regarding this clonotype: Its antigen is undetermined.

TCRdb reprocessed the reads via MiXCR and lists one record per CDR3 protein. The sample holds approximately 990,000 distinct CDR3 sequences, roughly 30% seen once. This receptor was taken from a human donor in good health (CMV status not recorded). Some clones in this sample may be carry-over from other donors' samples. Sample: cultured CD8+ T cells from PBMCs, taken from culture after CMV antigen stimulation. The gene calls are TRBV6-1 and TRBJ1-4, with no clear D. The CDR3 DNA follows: TGTGCCAGCAGTGTCCGCAATGAAAAACTGTTTTTT. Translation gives CASSVRNEKLFF.